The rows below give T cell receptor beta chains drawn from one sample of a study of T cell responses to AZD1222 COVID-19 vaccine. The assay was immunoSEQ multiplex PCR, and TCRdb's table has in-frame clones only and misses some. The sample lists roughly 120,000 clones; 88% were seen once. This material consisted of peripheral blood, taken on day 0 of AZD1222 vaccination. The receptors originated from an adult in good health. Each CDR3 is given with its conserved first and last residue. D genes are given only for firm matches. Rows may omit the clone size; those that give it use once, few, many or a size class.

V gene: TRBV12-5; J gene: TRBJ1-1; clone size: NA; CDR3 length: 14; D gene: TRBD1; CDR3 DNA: TGTGCTAGTGCTATACAGGGGGTGAACACTGAAGCTTTCTTT; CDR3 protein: CASAIQGVNTEAFF
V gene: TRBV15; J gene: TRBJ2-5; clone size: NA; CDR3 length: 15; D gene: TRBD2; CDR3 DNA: TGTGCCACCAGCCTTAGCGGGGGGATCCAAGAGACCCAGTACTTC; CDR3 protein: CATSLSGGIQETQYF
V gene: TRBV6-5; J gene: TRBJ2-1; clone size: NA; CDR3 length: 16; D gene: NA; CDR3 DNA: TGTGCCAGCAGTTACTCGATGGGGGGGGCTGAAAATGAGCAGTTCTTC; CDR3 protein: CASSYSMGGAENEQFF
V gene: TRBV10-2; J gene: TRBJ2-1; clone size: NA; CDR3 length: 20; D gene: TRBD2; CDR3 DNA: TGCGCCAGCAGTGAGTCGATGGGACTAGCGGCTTTAAGCTCCTACAATGAGCAGTTCTTC; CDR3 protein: CASSESMGLAALSSYNEQFF
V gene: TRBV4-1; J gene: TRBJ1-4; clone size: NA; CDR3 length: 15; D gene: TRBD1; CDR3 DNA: TGCGCCAGCAGCCCCGACAGGGGTACTAATGAAAAACTGTTTTTT; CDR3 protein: CASSPDRGTNEKLFF
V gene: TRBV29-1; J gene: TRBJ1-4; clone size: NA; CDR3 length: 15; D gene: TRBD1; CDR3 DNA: TGCAGCGCTACCGGACAGGGCGGAACTAATGAAAAACTGTTTTTT; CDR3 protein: CSATGQGGTNEKLFF
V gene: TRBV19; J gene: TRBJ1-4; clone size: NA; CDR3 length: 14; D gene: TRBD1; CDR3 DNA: TGTGCCAGTATACCGACAGGGAAGGTAGTAAAACTGTTTTTT; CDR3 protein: CASIPTGKVVKLFF
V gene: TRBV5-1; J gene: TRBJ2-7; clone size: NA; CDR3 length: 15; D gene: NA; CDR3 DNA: TGCGCCAGCAGCCCCGCAGGGGTCCCCACCTACGAGCAGTACTTC; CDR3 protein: CASSPAGVPTYEQYF
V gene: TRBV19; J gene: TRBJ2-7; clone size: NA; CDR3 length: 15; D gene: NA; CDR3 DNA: TGTGCCAGTAGTTTACCCGGGACGGCCTCCTACGAGCAGTACTTC; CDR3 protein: CASSLPGTASYEQYF
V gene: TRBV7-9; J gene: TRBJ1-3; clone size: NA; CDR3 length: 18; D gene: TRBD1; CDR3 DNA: TGTGCCAGCAGCTCCTTAGTCCTATGGACAGGGGAGGCGGACACCATATATTTT; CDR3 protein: CASSSLVLWTGEADTIYF
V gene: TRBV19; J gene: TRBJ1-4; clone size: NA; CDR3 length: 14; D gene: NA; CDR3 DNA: TGTGCCAGTAGTACTCGACCGGTTAATGAAAAACTGTTTTTT; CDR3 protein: CASSTRPVNEKLFF
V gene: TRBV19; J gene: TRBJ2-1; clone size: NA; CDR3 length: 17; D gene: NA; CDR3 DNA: TGTGCCAGTATGCCCGGACGGACATGGGCGGCCTACAATGAGCAGTTCTTC; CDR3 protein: CASMPGRTWAAYNEQFF
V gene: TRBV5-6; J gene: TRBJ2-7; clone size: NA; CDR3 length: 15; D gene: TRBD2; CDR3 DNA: TGTGCCAGCAGCTTGATGGGACTAGGTACAAACGAGCAGTACTTC; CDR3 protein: CASSLMGLGTNEQYF
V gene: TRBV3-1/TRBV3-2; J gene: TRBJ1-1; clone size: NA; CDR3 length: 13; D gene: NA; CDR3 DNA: NA; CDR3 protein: CASSQEFGTGSFF
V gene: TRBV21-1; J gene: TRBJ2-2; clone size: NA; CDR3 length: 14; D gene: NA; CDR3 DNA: TGTGCCAGCATCCCGAAGGGGGCTGTCGGGGAGCTGTTTTTT; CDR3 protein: CASIPKGAVGELFF
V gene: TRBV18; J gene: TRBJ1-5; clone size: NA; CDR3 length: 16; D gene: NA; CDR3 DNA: TGTGCCAGCTCACCACAGGGAGGGCCCGGGGGGCAGCCCCAGCATTTT; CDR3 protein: CASSPQGGPGGQPQHF
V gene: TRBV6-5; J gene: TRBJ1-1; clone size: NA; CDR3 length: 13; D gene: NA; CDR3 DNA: TGTGCCAGCAGTCGGGACGGGAACACTGAAGCTTTCTTT; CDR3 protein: CASSRDGNTEAFF
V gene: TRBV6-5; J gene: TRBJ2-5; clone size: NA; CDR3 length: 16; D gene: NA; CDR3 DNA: TGTGCCAGCAGTTACTCACGCGGCAGGGGCCAAGAGACCCAGTACTTC; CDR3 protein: CASSYSRGRGQETQYF
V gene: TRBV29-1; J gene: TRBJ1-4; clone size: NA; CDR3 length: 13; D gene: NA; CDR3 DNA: TGCAGCGTTGACCCGGACGGGAGTGAAAAACTGTTTTTT; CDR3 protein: CSVDPDGSEKLFF
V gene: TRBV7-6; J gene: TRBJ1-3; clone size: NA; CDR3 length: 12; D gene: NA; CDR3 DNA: TGTGCCAGCAGCTTGCAGGGAAACACCATATATTTT; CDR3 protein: CASSLQGNTIYF
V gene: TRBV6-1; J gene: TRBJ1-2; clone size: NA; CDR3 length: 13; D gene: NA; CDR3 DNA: TGTGCCAGCAGTGAAGTCAGGGGTTATGGCTACACCTTC; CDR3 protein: CASSEVRGYGYTF
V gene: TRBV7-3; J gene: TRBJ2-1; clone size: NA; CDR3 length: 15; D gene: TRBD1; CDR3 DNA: TGTGCCAGCAGCGTAACAGGGGGCTTCTACAATGAGCAGTTCTTC; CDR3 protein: CASSVTGGFYNEQFF
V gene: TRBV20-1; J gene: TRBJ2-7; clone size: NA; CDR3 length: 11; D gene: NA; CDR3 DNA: TGCAGTGCTAGAGATTCCTACGAGCAGTACTTC; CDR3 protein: CSARDSYEQYF
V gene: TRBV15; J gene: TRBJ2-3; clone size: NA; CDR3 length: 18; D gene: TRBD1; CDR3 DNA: TGTGCCACCAGCAGACATCGGACCGGGACAGATAGCACAGATACGCAGTATTTT; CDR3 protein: CATSRHRTGTDSTDTQYF
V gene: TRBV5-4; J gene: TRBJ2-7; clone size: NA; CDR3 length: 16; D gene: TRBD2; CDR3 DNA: TGTGCCAGCAGCCTAGGGACTAGCGGGGGATCCTACGAGCAGTACTTC; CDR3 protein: CASSLGTSGGSYEQYF
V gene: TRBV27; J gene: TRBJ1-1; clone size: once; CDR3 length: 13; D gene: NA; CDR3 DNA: TGTGCCAGCAGTTTAATTTCGGATTCTGAAGCTTTCTTT; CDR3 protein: CASSLISDSEAFF
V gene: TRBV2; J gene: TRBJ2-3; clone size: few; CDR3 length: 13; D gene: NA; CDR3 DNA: TGTGCCAGCAGTGACGTCGGCACAGATACGCAGTATTTT; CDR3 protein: CASSDVGTDTQYF
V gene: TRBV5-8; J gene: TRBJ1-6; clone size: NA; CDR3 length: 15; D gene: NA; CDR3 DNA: TGTGCCAGCAGCTTCGGGGACCCGCGGGATTCACCCCTCCACTTT; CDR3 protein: CASSFGDPRDSPLHF
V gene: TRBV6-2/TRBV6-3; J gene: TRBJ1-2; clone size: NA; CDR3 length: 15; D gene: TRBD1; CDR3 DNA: TGTGCCAGCAGTCATGGACAGGGCGCGTACTATGGCTACACCTTC; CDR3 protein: CASSHGQGAYYGYTF
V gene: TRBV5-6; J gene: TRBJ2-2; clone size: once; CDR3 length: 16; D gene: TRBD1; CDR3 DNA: TGTGCCAGCAGCCCCGTACAGGGGGCGGACACCGGGGAGCTGTTTTTT; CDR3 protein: CASSPVQGADTGELFF
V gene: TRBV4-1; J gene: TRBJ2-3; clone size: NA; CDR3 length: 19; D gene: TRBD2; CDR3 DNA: TGCGCCAGCAGCCAAGATGCCTCTATAGGACTAGTTGGCGCAGATACGCAGTATTTT; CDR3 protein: CASSQDASIGLVGADTQYF
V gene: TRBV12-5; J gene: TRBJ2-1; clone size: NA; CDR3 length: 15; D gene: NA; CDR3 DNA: TGTGCTAGTGGTTTGCCGGGGGAGTCCTACAATGAGCAGTTCTTC; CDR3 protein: CASGLPGESYNEQFF
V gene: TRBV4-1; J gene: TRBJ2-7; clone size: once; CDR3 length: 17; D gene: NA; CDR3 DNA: TGCGCCAGCAGCCAAGATGGGGAGGGGGCACGATCTTACGAGCAGTACTTC; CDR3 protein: CASSQDGEGARSYEQYF
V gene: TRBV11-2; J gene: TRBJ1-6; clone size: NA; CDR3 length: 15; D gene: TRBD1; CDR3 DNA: TGTGCCAGCAGCACCCGGACAGGATATAATTCACCCCTCCACTTT; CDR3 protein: CASSTRTGYNSPLHF
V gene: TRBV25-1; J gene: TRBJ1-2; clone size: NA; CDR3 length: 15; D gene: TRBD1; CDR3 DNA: TGTGCCAGCAGTGAATTCAGACAGGGTGGGAATGGCTACACCTTC; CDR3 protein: CASSEFRQGGNGYTF
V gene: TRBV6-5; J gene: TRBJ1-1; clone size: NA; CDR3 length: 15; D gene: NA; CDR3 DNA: TGTGCCAGCCAACGGGAGGGGCGCGTCAACACTGAAGCTTTCTTT; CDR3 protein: CASQREGRVNTEAFF
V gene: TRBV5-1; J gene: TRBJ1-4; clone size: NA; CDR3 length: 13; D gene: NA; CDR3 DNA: TGCGCCAGCAGCTTGAAACCCGGCGAAAAACTGTTTTTT; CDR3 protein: CASSLKPGEKLFF
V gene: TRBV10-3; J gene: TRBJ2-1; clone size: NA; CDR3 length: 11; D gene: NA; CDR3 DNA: TGTGCCATCAGTGAGGGGAATGAGCAGTTCTTC; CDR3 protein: CAISEGNEQFF
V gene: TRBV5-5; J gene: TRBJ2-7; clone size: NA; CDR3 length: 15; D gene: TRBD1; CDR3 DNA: TGTGCCAGCAGCCGTGGGATGGGACAGGGCTACGAGCAGTACTTC; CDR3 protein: CASSRGMGQGYEQYF
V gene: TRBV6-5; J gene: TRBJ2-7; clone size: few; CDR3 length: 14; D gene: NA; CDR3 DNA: TGTGCCAGCAGTTACAGGACCGCCCCATCCGAGCAGTACTTC; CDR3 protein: CASSYRTAPSEQYF
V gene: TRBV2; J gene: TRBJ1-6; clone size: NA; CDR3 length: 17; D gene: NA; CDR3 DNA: TGTGCCAGGGGAACAGCCCGGGCGAGCTCCTATAATTCACCCCTCCACTTT; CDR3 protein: CARGTARASSYNSPLHF
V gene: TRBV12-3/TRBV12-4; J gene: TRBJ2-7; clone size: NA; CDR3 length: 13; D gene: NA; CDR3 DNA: TGTGCCAGCAGTCCCCGGGCCGACTACGAGCAGTACTTC; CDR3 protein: CASSPRADYEQYF